This TCR beta chain was sequenced during a study of T cells in localized non-small cell lung cancer. The CDR3 extends over 17 amino acids. V was shortened by 6 bases and J by 10 bases, with 28 bases between the two germline ends. Germline-derived CDR1 and CDR2 are SNHLY and FYNNEI. Findings and caveats of the study: Paired adjacent lung recovered a median around 62 of the top 100 tumor clones.

About this clone itself: Its antigen is not known.

Profiling relied on immunoSEQ multiplex PCR, and the TCRdb table lists in-frame clones only, not all of them. The sample consists of 20,000 to 25,000 clones, around 88% of them appearing once. The sample in question was peripheral blood mononuclear cells, obtained before any cancer treatment. The V gene is TRBV2, the J gene TRBJ1-3, with D uncertain. The source of this sequence is a woman aged 35 to 75 with stage III lung adenocarcinoma. The CDR3 sequence: CASRDQGISRSRWTIYF. As DNA, the CDR3 is TGTGCCAGCAGGGACCAAGGGATCTCCAGATCGAGGTGGACCATATATTTT. The entire variable domain, with the rest obtained from reference TRBV2 and TRBJ1-3, is as follows: EPEVTQTPSHQVTQMGQEVILRCVPISNHLYFYWYRQILGQKVEFLVSFYNNEISEKSEIFDDQFSVERPDGSNFTLKIRSTKLEDSAMYFCASRDQGISRSRWTIYFGEGSWLTVV.